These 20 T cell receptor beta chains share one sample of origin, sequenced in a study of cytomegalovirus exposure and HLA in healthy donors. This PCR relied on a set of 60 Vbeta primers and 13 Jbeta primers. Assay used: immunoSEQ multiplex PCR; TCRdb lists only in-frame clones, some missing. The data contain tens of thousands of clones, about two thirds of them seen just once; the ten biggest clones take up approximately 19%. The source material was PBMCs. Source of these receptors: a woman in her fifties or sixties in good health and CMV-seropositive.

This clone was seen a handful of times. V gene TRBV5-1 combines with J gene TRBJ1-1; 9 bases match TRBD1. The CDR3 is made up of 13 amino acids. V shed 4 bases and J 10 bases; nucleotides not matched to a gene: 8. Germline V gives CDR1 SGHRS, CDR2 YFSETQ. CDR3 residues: CASSPTDRGTAFF. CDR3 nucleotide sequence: TGCGCCAGCAGCCCGACGGACAGGGGAACAGCTTTCTTT.

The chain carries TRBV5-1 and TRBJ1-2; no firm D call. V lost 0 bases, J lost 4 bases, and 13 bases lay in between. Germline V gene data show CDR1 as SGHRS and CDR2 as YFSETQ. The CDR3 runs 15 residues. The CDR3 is CASSLAAENSYGYTF. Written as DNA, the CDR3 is TGCGCCAGCAGCTTGGCCGCCGAAAACTCCTATGGCTACACCTTC.

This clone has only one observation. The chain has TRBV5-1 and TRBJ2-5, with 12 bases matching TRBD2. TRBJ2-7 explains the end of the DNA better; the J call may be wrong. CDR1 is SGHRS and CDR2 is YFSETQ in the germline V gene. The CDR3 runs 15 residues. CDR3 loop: CASRLLAGGPGEQYF. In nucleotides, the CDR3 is TGCGCCAGCAGACTTCTAGCGGGGGGGCCTGGCGAGCAGTACTTC.

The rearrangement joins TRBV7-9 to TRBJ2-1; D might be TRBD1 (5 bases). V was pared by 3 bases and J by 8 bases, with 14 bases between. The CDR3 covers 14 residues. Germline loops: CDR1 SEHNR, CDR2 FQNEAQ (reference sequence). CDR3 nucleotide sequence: TGTGCCAGCAGCTTGGTCGGGCAGGGTGATGAGCAGTTCTTC. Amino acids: CASSLVGQGDEQFF.

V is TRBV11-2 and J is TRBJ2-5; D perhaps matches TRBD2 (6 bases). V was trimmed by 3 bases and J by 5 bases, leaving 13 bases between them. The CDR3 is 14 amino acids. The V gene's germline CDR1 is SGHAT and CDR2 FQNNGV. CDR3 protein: CASSFEPAGETQYF. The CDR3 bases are TGTGCCAGCAGCTTCGAGCCCGCGGGGGAGACCCAGTACTTC.

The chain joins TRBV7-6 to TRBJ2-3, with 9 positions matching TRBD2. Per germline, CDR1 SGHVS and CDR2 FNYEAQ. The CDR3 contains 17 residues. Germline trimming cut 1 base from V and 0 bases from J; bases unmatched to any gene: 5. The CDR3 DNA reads TGTGCCAGCAGCTTAGGGCCAGCGGGGGGTAGCACAGATACGCAGTATTTT. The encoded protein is CASSLGPAGGSTDTQYF. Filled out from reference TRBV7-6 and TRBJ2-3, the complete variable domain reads GAGVSQSPRYKVTKRGQDVALRCDPISGHVSLYWYRQALGQGPEFLTYFNYEAQQDKSGLPNDRFSAERPEGSISTLTIQRTEQRDSAMYRCASSLGPAGGSTDTQYFGPGTRLTVL.

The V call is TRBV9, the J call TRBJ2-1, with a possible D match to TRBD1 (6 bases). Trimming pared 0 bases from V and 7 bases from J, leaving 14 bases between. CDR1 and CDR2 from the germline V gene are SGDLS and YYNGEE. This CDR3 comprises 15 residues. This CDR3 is CASSVEPRGWNEQFF. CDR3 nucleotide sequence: TGTGCCAGCAGCGTAGAGCCCAGGGGCTGGAATGAGCAGTTCTTC.

CDR3 amino acids: CASSESEGTGNTIYF. The CDR3 DNA reads TGTGCCAGCAGTGAATCGGAGGGAACTGGAAACACCATATATTTT. This chain joins TRBV2 and TRBJ1-3, with D hard to call. This CDR3 is 15 amino acids long. The V gene's germline CDR1 is SNHLY and CDR2 FYNNEI. Trimming removed 2 bases at V and 2 bases at J, with 10 bases between.

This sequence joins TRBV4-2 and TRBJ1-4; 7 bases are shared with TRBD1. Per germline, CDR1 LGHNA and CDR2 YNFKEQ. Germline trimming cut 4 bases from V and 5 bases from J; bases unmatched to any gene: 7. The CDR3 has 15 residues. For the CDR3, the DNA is TGTGCCAGCAGCCGGGACAGTCACGCCAATGAAAAACTGTTTTTT. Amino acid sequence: CASSRDSHANEKLFF.

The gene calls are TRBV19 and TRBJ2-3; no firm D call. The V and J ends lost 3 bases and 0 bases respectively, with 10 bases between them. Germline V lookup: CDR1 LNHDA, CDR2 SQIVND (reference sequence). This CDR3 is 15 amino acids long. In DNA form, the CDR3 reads TGTGCCAGTAGTATGACCAGGCCAAGCACAGATACGCAGTATTTT. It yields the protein CASSMTRPSTDTQYF.

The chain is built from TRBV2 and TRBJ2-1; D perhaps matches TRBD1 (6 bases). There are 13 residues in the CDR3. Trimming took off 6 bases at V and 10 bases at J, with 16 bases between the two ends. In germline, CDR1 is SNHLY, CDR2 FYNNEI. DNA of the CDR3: TGTGCCAGCAGCTCCCAGGGGACGGCGGAGCAGTTCTTC. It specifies CASSSQGTAEQFF.

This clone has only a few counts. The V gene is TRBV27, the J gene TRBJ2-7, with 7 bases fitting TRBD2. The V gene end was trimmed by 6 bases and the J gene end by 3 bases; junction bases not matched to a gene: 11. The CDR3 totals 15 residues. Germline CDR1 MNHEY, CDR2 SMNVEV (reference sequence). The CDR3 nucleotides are TGTGCCAGCAGCTCCGGCCGGGGGGTAATCTACGAGCAGTACTTC. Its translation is CASSSGRGVIYEQYF.

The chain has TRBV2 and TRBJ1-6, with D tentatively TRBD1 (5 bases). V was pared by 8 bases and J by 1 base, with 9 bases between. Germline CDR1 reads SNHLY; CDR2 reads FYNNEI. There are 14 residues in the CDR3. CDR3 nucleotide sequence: TGTGCCAGCCTCGACAGTTCCTATAATTCACCCCTCCACTTT. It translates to CASLDSSYNSPLHF.

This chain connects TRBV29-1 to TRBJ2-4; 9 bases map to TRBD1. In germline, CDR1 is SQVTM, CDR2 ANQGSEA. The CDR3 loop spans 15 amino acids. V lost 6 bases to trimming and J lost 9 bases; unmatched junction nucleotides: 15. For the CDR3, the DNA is TGCAGCGTCGCTGCTCATACAGGGGGCTATAGCATTCAGTACTTC. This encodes CSVAAHTGGYSIQYF.

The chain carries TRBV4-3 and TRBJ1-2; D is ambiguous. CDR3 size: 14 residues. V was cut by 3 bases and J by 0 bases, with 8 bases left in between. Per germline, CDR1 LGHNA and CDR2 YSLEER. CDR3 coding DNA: TGCGCCAGCAGCCAGTGGGAGGCTAACTATGGCTACACCTTC. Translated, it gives CASSQWEANYGYTF.

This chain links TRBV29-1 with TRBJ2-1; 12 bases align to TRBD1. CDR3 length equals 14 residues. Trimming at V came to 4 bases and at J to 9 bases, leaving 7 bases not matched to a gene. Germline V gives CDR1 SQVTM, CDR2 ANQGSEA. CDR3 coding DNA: TGCAGCGTTGGAATGGGGACAGGGGGCTCTGAGCAGTTCTTC. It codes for CSVGMGTGGSEQFF.

In nucleotides, the CDR3 is TGTGCCAGCAGTCGGACTAGCGGGGGAAGCACAGATACGCAGTATTTT. Translated: CASSRTSGGSTDTQYF. This rearrangement joins TRBV6-4 to TRBJ2-3, with 13 bases fitting TRBD2. Germline-derived CDR1 and CDR2 are MRHNA and SNTAGT. V gave up 5 bases and J gave up 0 bases; unmatched junction bases: 2. The CDR3 extends over 16 amino acids.

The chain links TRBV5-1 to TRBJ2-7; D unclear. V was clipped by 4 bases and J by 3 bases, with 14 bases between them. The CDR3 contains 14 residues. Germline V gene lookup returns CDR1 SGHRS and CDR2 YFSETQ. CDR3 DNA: TGCGCCAGCAGCCCAACCTCGAACGGCTACGAGCAGTACTTC. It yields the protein CASSPTSNGYEQYF.

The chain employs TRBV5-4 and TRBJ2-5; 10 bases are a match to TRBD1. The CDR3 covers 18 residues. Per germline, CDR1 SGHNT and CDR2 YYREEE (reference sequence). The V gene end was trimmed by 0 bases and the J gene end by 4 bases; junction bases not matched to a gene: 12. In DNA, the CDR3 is TGTGCCAGCAGCTTGGTCGGGGTGGGGACAGGGGACACAGAGACCCAGTACTTC. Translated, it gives CASSLVGVGTGDTETQYF.

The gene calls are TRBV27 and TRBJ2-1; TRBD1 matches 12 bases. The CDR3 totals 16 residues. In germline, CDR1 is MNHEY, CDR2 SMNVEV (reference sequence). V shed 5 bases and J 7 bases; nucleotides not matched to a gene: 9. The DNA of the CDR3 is TGTGCCAGCAGTCTTATGGGACAGGGGGCCTGGAATGAGCAGTTCTTC. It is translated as CASSLMGQGAWNEQFF.